This paragraph reports one T cell receptor beta chain. The V and J ends lost 1 base and 10 bases respectively, with 17 bases between them. The germline V gene encodes CDR1 SGDLS and CDR2 YYNGEE. The CDR3 contains 14 residues. These data belong to a study of blood T cell repertoires in COVID-19. The repertoire was sequenced with immunoSEQ multiplex PCR; TCRdb's copy has only in-frame clones and lacks some. The sample has some 320,000 clones; just under 90% are singletons. Sequencing input: peripheral blood. The chain combines TRBV9 with TRBJ1-1; D perhaps matches TRBD1 (5 bases). The sequence was obtained from a woman between 25 and 40 years old with COVID-19, enrolled during active disease. CDR3 sequence (DNA): TGTGCCAGCAGCGTATCAGGGTCGGGTACCCCAGCTTTCTTT. Amino acids: CASSVSGSGTPAFF. Combining the CDR3 with reference TRBV9 and TRBJ1-1 gives the whole variable domain DSGVTQTPKHLITATGQRVTLRCSPRSGDLSVYWYQQSLDQGLQFLIQYYNGEERAKGNILERFSAQQFPDLHSELNLSSLELGDSALYFCASSVSGSGTPAFFGQGTRLTVV.